This TCR beta chain was identified in a study of cytomegalovirus exposure and HLA in healthy donors. Study background: One earlier analysis, a look at approximately 190 million T cells, found some 100 million unique TCR beta sequences. Tens of millions of unique TCRs from HLA-typed donors made up an early data release. Study-level findings and limits: Prior analysis indicated that the majority of TCR beta V segments exhibited productivity approximately 90% or approximately 30% of the time. Generally TCR sequences proved uncommon, though certain public TCRs appeared in numerous donors.

The PCR made use of 60 Vbeta and 13 Jbeta primers. This table comes from immunoSEQ multiplex PCR, and its TCRdb copy is limited to in-frame clones, with some not included. This table has some 170,000 clones, approximately 9.5% appearing once. The CDR3 runs to 13 residues. Germline CDR1 reads MNHEY; CDR2 reads SVGAGI. V lost 6 bases, J lost 4 bases, and 4 bases stayed unmatched. This clone has a handful of counts. Its specificity is not known. This chain links TRBV6-5 with TRBJ1-2; 8 bases agree with TRBD1. Input material: PBMCs. The origin of this receptor is a woman under 40 in good health and CMV-seropositive. The CDR3 is CASSHGQGYGYTF. The CDR3 DNA follows: TGTGCCAGCAGCCATGGACAGGGCTATGGCTACACCTTC.